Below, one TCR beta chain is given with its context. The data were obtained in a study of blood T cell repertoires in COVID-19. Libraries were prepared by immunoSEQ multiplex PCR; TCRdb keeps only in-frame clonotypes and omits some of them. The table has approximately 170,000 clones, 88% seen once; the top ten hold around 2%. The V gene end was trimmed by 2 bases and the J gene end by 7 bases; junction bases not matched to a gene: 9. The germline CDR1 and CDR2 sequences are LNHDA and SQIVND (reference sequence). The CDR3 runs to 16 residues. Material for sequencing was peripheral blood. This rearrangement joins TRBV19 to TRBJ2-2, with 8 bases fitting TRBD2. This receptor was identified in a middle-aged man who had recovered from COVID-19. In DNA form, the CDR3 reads TGTGCCAGTAGTATAAGAGCGGGAGCGATTCACGGGGAGCTGTTTTTT. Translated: CASSIRAGAIHGELFF. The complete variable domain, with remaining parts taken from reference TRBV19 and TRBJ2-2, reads DGGITQSPKYLFRKEGQNVTLSCEQNLNHDAMYWYRQDPGQGLRLIYYSQIVNDFQKGDIAEGYSVSREKKESFPLTVTSAQKNPTAFYLCASSIRAGAIHGELFFGEGSRLTVL.